This T cell receptor (beta chain) was captured in a study of yellow fever vaccine responses in identical twins. TCRdb analysed the RT-PCR reads with MiXCR anew, one entry per CDR3 protein. The table lists nearly 1,000 distinct CDR3 sequences, 80% of them singletons. The study, taken as a whole, reports: Twins reportedly had a vaccine T cell response that seemed partly convergent, partly personalized.

This clonotype appeared a few times. Its antigen is unidentified. The sequencing here drew on T cells from blood (PBMCs), unsorted or a sorted subset (not recorded which), taken before or after yellow fever vaccination (not recorded which). The clonotype comes from a female donor who received the yellow fever vaccine.

This CDR3 is CASSQSASSHNEKLFF. CDR3 coding DNA: TGCGCCAGCAGTCAATCGGCCAGCTCTCATAATGAAAAACTGTTTTTT. The gene calls are TRBV23-1 and TRBJ1-4; no firm D call. TRBV23-1 is designated an ORF whose function remains uncertain. Deletions cut 0 bases from V and 4 bases from J, with 12 bases between. The CDR3 sequence is 16 residues long.